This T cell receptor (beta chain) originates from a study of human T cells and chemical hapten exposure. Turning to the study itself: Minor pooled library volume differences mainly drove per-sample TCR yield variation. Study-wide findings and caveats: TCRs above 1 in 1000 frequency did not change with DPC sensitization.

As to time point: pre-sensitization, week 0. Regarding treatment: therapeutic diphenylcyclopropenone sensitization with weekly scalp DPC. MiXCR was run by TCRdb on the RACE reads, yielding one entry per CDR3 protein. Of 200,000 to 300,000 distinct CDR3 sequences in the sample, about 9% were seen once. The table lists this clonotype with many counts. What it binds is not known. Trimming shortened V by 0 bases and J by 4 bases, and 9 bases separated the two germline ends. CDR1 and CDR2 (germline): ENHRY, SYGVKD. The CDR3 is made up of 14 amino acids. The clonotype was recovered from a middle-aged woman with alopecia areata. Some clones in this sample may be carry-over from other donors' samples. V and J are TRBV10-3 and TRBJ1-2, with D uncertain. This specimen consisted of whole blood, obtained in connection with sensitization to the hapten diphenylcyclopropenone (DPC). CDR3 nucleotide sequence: TGTGCCATCAGTGAGTCTGCCACCGCCTATGGCTACACCTTC. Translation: CAISESATAYGYTF.